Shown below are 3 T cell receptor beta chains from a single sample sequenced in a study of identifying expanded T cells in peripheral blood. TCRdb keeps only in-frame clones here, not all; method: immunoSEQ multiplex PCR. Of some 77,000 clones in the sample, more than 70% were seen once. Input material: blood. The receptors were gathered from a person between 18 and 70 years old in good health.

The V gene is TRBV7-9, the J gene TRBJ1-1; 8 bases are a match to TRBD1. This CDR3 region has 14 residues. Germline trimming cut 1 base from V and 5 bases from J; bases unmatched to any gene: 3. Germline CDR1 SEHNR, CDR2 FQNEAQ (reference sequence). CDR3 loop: CASSLVTGETEAFF. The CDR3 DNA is TGTGCCAGCAGCTTAGTGACAGGGGAAACTGAAGCTTTCTTT.

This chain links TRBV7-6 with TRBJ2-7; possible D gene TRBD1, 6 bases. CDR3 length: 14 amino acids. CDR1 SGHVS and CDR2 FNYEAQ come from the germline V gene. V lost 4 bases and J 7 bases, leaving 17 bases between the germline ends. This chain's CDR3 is CASSSSAGQLEQYF. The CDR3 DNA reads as TGTGCCAGCAGCTCCTCGGCAGGACAGCTAGAGCAGTACTTC.

For the CDR3, the DNA is TGTGCCAGCAGCTTAATGGTTGGCAGACGCTCCTACGAGCAGTACTTC. Residues: CASSLMVGRRSYEQYF. The gene calls are TRBV7-9 and TRBJ2-7; D remains unclear. CDR3 length equals 16 residues. Germline CDR1 SEHNR, CDR2 FQNEAQ (reference sequence). Trimming removed 2 bases at V and 0 bases at J, with 14 bases between.